The rows below give T cell receptor beta chains drawn from one sample of a study of OX40 agonist ivuxolimab in advanced cancers. Clones were sequenced by immunoSEQ multiplex PCR, and TCRdb holds only the in-frame ones, with some missing. In the table there are 60,000 to 85,000 clones, 70% to 90% of which are singletons. The source was CD4+ or CD8+ T cells sorted from blood, collected in a trial of the OX40 agonist ivuxolimab. The receptor set was obtained from an adult with an advanced solid tumor such as melanoma, head and neck, liver or kidney cancer. The CDR3 runs from the conserved cysteine through the conserved F or W. Fields, in order: V gene, J gene, CDR3 protein.

>TRBV28|TRBJ2-7
CASRSGQGYYEQYF
>TRBV19|TRBJ2-1
CASRPSLAGYYNEQFF
>TRBV9|TRBJ2-1
CASSLRTSGLHNEQFF
>TRBV30|TRBJ2-1
CAWQDYYNEQFF
>TRBV11-2|TRBJ1-3
CASSRDNPGNTIYF
>TRBV7-6|TRBJ2-2
CASGLAANTGELFF
>TRBV18|TRBJ2-7
CASSLTYPYEQYF
>TRBV19|TRBJ2-1
CATTGRVRNEQFF
>TRBV10-3|TRBJ1-1
CAITRQGGNTEAFF
>TRBV30|TRBJ2-1
CAWSGGGGNEQFF
>TRBV6-1|TRBJ2-7
CASSELKQGGYEQYF
>TRBV18|TRBJ2-1
CASSPRQGRENEQFF
>TRBV7-2|TRBJ1-1
CASRGQMNTEAFF
>TRBV7-9|TRBJ2-7
CASSLHGVGGLDF
>TRBV14|TRBJ2-3
CASSPFRGYTDTQYF
>TRBV30|TRBJ2-7
CAWSVGVAGDYEQYF